Sequencing of this TCR beta chain was carried out in a study of patients and donors after allogeneic stem cell transplantation. This clonotype was observed a handful of times. TCRdb recomputed calls from the RT-PCR reads with MiXCR, one row per CDR3 protein. The table includes roughly 940,000 distinct CDR3 sequences, roughly 18% detected once. V shed 7 bases and J shed 0 bases, with 15 bases lying between them. Germline lookup yields CDR1 SGHRS and CDR2 YFSETQ. This CDR3 is 15 amino acids long. The chain joins TRBV5-1 to TRBJ2-3; the D gene is possibly TRBD2 (6 bases). The sequenced sample was blood, either unsorted or a sorted T cell fraction (not recorded which). The sequence was obtained from a human donor who was either an allogeneic HSCT recipient or a stem cell or donor lymphocyte infusion donor (not recorded which). It is not recorded whose cells these are; they may come from a transplant donor. The CDR3 DNA reads TGCGCCAGCGCTGGGGCTAGCGCTAGCACAGATACGCAGTATTTT. As protein: CASAGASASTDTQYF.